This T cell receptor (beta chain) was identified during a study of beta chain features in type 1 diabetes. Study conclusions and caveats: All four CD4+ subsets of Type 1 diabetes patients contained TCRB CDR3s that were moderately but significantly shorter. VDJ junctions from patients with type 1 diabetes contained fewer insertions and more deletions. Whether TCRB rearrangement is influenced by HLA type was left unresolved in this analysis. The naive, central memory and Treg TCRB repertoires looked more alike in patients than they did in healthy donors.

Purity (above 95%) was reached by all sorted populations. To note about this clone: As yet, its antigen is unknown.

The sequenced template was cDNA made from the entire isolated RNA. Produced via immunoSEQ multiplex PCR; TCRdb's table is partial and in-frame only. This table holds a few hundred thousand clones, 14% found once. The CDR3 is 14 amino acids. After removal of 4 bases from V and 6 bases from J, the junction contained 4 bases not matched to a gene. CDR1 is SGHAT and CDR2 is FQNNGV in the germline V gene. The chain joins TRBV11-2 to TRBJ2-2, with 8 bases identical to TRBD1. The TCR sequence derives from a man in his thirties or forties with type 1 diabetes. The sequencing input was naive CD4+ T cells from blood. Here the CDR3 reads CASSSRQGPGELFF. The DNA of the CDR3 is TGTGCCAGCAGCTCAAGACAGGGGCCCGGGGAGCTGTTTTTT.